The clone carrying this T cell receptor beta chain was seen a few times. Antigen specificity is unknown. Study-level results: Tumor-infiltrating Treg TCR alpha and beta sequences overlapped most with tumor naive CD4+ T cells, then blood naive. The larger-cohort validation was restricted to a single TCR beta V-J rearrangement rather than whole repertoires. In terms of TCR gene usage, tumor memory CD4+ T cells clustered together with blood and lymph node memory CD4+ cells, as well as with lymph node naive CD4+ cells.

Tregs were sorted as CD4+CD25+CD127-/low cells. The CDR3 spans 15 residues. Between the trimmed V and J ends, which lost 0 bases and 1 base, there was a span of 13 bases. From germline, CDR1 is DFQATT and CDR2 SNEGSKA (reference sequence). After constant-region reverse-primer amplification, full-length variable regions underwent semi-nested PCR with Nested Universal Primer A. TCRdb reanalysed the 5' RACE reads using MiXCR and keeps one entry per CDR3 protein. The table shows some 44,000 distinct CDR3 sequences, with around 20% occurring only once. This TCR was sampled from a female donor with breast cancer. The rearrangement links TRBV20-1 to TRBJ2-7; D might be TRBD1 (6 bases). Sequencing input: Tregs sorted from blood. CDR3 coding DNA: TGCAGTGCTAGAGAAAGGGGCAGGGGATCCTACGAGCAGTACTTC. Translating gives CSARERGRGSYEQYF.